These 19 T cell receptor beta chains originate from one sample sequenced in a study of cytotoxic CD8 clonotypes in ibrutinib-treated CLL. TCRdb's copy holds only in-frame clones and misses some; the assay was immunoSEQ multiplex PCR. The top ten hold around 37% of the sample, which has some 120,000 clones, roughly 57% seen once. The sequencing used PBMCs, collected after 24 months of ibrutinib treatment. The receptors stem from a human donor with chronic lymphocytic leukemia.

The chain combines TRBV5-1 with TRBJ1-2, with D possibly matching TRBD1 (5 bases). CDR3 length equals 13 residues. Germline V lookup: CDR1 SGHRS, CDR2 YFSETQ. With 0 bases removed from V and 8 bases from J, the gap between germline ends came to 11 bases. The CDR3 DNA reads as TGCGCCAGCAGCTTGGGAGGAGGACAAGGCTACACCTTC. As protein: CASSLGGGQGYTF.

The J gene is TRBJ2-7, the V gene TRBV6-1; 7 bases agree with TRBD1. The CDR3 has 14 residues. In germline, CDR1 is MNHNS, CDR2 SASEGT. V shed 7 bases, J shed 3 bases, and the junction held 9 bases outside the gene matches. The CDR3 sequence is CASTTTGTRYEQYF. Here the CDR3 DNA reads TGTGCCAGCACAACGACAGGGACCCGCTACGAGCAGTACTTC.

The J gene is TRBJ2-7, the V gene TRBV19, with TRBD2 matching 7 bases. V shed 6 bases and J 4 bases; nucleotides not matched to a gene: 6. CDR3 size: 13 residues. Per germline, CDR1 LNHDA and CDR2 SQIVND (reference sequence). The CDR3, as DNA: TGTGCCAGTAGCCCCCAGGGAGGGTACGAGCAGTACTTC. Translated, it gives CASSPQGGYEQYF.

The chain recombines TRBV19 with TRBJ2-7; the match to TRBD1 covers 7 bases. The CDR3 extends over 15 amino acids. Trimming cost V 5 bases and J 1 base; bases outside gene matches: 8. Germline V gene sequence: CDR1 LNHDA, CDR2 SQIVND (reference sequence). CDR3 sequence (DNA): TGTGCCAGTAGTCGAGACCTACAGGGGTCCTACGAGCAGTACTTC. The encoded protein is CASSRDLQGSYEQYF.

The gene calls are TRBV2 and TRBJ1-1; D is ambiguous. Germline loops: CDR1 SNHLY, CDR2 FYNNEI. Trimming removed 7 bases from V and 2 bases from J, with 14 bases in between. This CDR3 region has 14 residues. CDR3 nucleotide sequence: TGTGCCAGCAACTGGGCCCCCCTTAACACTGAAGCTTTCTTT. This translates into CASNWAPLNTEAFF.

This clone was counted a single time. The V call is TRBV19, the J call TRBJ2-4; the match to TRBD2 covers 11 bases. This CDR3 has 19 amino acids. Germline values: CDR1 LNHDA, CDR2 SQIVND (reference sequence). With V trimmed by 2 bases and J by 0 bases, 9 bases remained unmatched. CDR3 bases: TGTGCCAGTAGTATAACTAGCGGGGGAGACTCGCTAGCCAAAAACATTCAGTACTTC. Protein: CASSITSGGDSLAKNIQYF.

This clone was observed a few times. Here the CDR3 DNA reads TGTGCCAGCAGCCAAGACAGGGGGCATAATGAAAAACTGTTTTTT. Translated, it gives CASSQDRGHNEKLFF. The rearrangement links TRBV7-9 to TRBJ1-4, with 10 bases fitting TRBD1. The CDR3 has 15 residues. The germline V gene has CDR1 SEHNR and CDR2 FQNEAQ (reference sequence). V was pared by 5 bases and J by 4 bases, with 4 bases of the junction left unmatched. Full variable domain (rest looked up from reference TRBV7-9 and TRBJ1-4): DTGVSQNPRHKITKRGQNVTFRCDPISEHNRLYWYRQTLGQGPEFLTYFQNEAQLEKSRLLSDRFSAERPKGSFSTLEIQRTEQGDSAMYLCASSQDRGHNEKLFFGSGTQLSVL.

The CDR3 DNA sequence: TGTGCCAGCAGTTTTCTTGGGCCCGACTACGAGCAGTACTTC. It codes for CASSFLGPDYEQYF. V usage is TRBV27 and J usage is TRBJ2-7; D ambiguous. Trimming removed 3 bases from V and 3 bases from J, with 12 bases in between. The V gene's germline CDR1 is MNHEY and CDR2 SMNVEV (reference sequence). The CDR3 is made up of 14 amino acids.

The chain joins TRBV7-8 to TRBJ1-5; tentative D call: TRBD1 (5 bases). The CDR3 is 13 amino acids. The germline V gene has CDR1 SGHVS and CDR2 FQNEAQ. The V gene lost 5 bases and the J gene lost 1 base, with 6 bases spanning the gap. This CDR3 reads CASSRDSNQPQHF. The CDR3 DNA sequence: TGTGCCAGCAGCCGGGACAGCAATCAGCCCCAGCATTTT.

This chain uses TRBV6-1 with TRBJ1-2; 7 nucleotides align to TRBD1. Germline V gene data show CDR1 as MNHNS and CDR2 as SASEGT. V gave up 1 base and J gave up 7 bases; unmatched junction bases: 9. The CDR3 totals 15 residues. For the CDR3, the DNA is TGTGCCAGCAGTGAAGTGGACAGGTTTGTGGGTGGCTACACCTTC. This gives the protein CASSEVDRFVGGYTF.

This clone has just a few counts. The chain joins TRBV11-2 to TRBJ1-1; 8 bases align to TRBD1. This CDR3 is 15 amino acids long. CDR1 is SGHAT, CDR2 FQNNGV, per germline. Trimming at V came to 1 base and at J to 0 bases, leaving 1 base not matched to a gene. In DNA, the CDR3 is TGTGCCAGCAGCTTAGGGACAGGGTTGAACACTGAAGCTTTCTTT. Protein product: CASSLGTGLNTEAFF.

The chain uses TRBV13 and TRBJ1-4, with no clear D. The V end was cut by 5 bases, the J end by 8 bases, with 18 bases between. The germline CDR1 and CDR2 sequences are PRHDT and FYEKMQ (reference sequence). The CDR3 covers 15 residues. The CDR3 is CASSNRAPPDEKLFF. CDR3 DNA sequence: TGTGCCAGCAGCAATCGGGCCCCCCCAGACGAAAAACTGTTTTTT.

The chain recombines TRBV5-1 with TRBJ1-6; TRBD1 matches at 7 bases. The CDR3 is made up of 13 amino acids. Looked up from germline, CDR1 is SGHRS and CDR2 is YFSETQ. V trimming: 6 bases; J trimming: 10 bases; junction bases outside the gene matches: 7. The CDR3 DNA reads as TGCGCCAGCACGACAGGGTGGTCGTCACCCCTCCACTTT. Translating gives CASTTGWSSPLHF. Supplemented by reference TRBV5-1 and TRBJ1-6, the full variable domain reads KAGVTQTPRYLIKTRGQQVTLSCSPISGHRSVSWYQQTPGQGLQFLFEYFSETQRNKGNFPGRFSGRQFSNSRSEMNVSTLELGDSALYLCASTTGWSSPLHFGNGTRLTVT.

The genes are TRBV7-2 and TRBJ1-4, with 7 bases aligning to TRBD1. The germline V gene encodes CDR1 SGHTA and CDR2 FQGNSA. The CDR3 runs to 15 residues. After removal of 1 base from V and 1 base from J, the junction contained 0 bases not matched to a gene. CDR3 residues: CASSLGQGTNEKLFF. DNA of the CDR3: TGTGCCAGCAGCTTAGGACAGGGAACTAATGAAAAACTGTTTTTT. Full variable domain (missing parts from reference TRBV7-2 and TRBJ1-4): GAGVSQSPSNKVTEKGKDVELRCDPISGHTALYWYRQSLGQGLEFLIYFQGNSAPDKSGLPSDRFSAERTGGSVSTLTIQRTQQEDSAVYLCASSLGQGTNEKLFFGSGTQLSVL.

This clone showed up many times. The chain uses TRBV2 and TRBJ1-6; D remains ambiguous. Germline assignment: CDR1 SNHLY and CDR2 FYNNEI. V was clipped by 4 bases and J by 2 bases, with 9 bases between them. The CDR3 is made up of 15 amino acids. The CDR3 loop is CASSGMEPYNSPLHF. CDR3 nucleotide sequence: TGTGCCAGCAGTGGGATGGAACCCTATAATTCACCCCTCCACTTT. Filled out from reference TRBV2 and TRBJ1-6, the complete variable domain reads EPEVTQTPSHQVTQMGQEVILRCVPISNHLYFYWYRQILGQKVEFLVSFYNNEISEKSEIFDDQFSVERPDGSNFTLKIRSTKLEDSAMYFCASSGMEPYNSPLHFGNGTRLTVT.

This clone came up a few times. The chain combines TRBV30 with TRBJ1-5; D is uncertain. Looked up from germline, CDR1 is GTSNPN and CDR2 is SVGIG (reference sequence). V was clipped by 5 bases and J by 5 bases, with 13 bases between them. There are 13 residues in the CDR3. The CDR3 region has the DNA TGTGCCTGGGCCCCGGATCGGGATCAGCCCCAGCATTTT. Its translation is CAWAPDRDQPQHF.

The genes are TRBV7-8 and TRBJ1-1; TRBD1 is a possible D gene (5 bases). The CDR3 has 14 amino acids. The germline CDR1 and CDR2 sequences are SGHVS and FQNEAQ. V was cut by 4 bases and J by 5 bases, with 14 bases left in between. CDR3 nucleotide sequence: TGTGCCAGCAGCTCGGACATATATGGGACTGAAGCTTTCTTT. The encoded protein is CASSSDIYGTEAFF.

V usage is TRBV28 and J usage is TRBJ2-1, with 9 bases fitting TRBD1. The CDR3 is 15 residues long. V shed 2 bases, J shed 8 bases, and the junction held 7 bases outside the gene matches. Germline CDR1 reads MDHEN; CDR2 reads SYDVKM. CDR3 in amino acids: CASSLPGTGWDEQFF. In DNA, the CDR3 is TGTGCCAGCAGTTTACCCGGGACAGGGTGGGATGAGCAGTTCTTC.

The chain combines TRBV28 with TRBJ1-4; the D is unclear. The CDR3 contains 14 residues. CDR1 and CDR2 from the germline V gene are MDHEN and SYDVKM. Trimming cost V 4 bases and J 8 bases, with 14 bases left between them. The CDR3 is CASSSTTEGEKLFF. As DNA, the CDR3 is TGTGCCAGCAGTTCGACCACTGAAGGCGAAAAACTGTTTTTT.